This is a list of T cell receptor beta chains from one sample in a study of shared clonotypes between healthy human individuals. The table came from immunoSEQ multiplex PCR; TCRdb's copy has only in-frame clones and leaves some out. The profile shows under 1,100,000 clones, around 75% of them singletons. Sequencing was performed on memory CD4+ T cells sorted from blood. The receptors come from a man between 18 and 35 years old in good health. The CDR3 runs from the conserved cysteine through the conserved F or W. Fields, in order: CDR3 DNA, CDR3 protein, J gene, D gene, V gene, clone size. A D gene is named only where the DNA matches it firmly. Part of the rows lack a size; the others show once, few, many or a class for expanded clones.

CDR3 DNA: TGTGCCATAGATGGGCAGGGAAGAAATGGCTACACCTTC
CDR3 protein: CAIDGQGRNGYTF
J gene: TRBJ1-2
D gene: .
V gene: TRBV6-5
clone size: .

CDR3 DNA: TGTGCCAGCAGTTACGGGGGGGGAAAGCAAGAGACCCAGTACTTC
CDR3 protein: CASSYGGGKQETQYF
J gene: TRBJ2-5
D gene: TRBD2
V gene: TRBV6-5
clone size: .

CDR3 DNA: TGTGCCAGCAGTCTACAGCCACGCCAAGAGACCCAGTACTTC
CDR3 protein: CASSLQPRQETQYF
J gene: TRBJ2-5
D gene: .
V gene: TRBV6-1
clone size: .

CDR3 DNA: TGTGCCTGGAGTGTACAGAAACGAGCGGGCGGGACAGATACGCAGTATTTT
CDR3 protein: CAWSVQKRAGGTDTQYF
J gene: TRBJ2-3
D gene: .
V gene: TRBV30
clone size: .

CDR3 DNA: TGTGCCAGCGGGGCTCAACAGGGGAGTCAGCCCCAGCATTTT
CDR3 protein: CASGAQQGSQPQHF
J gene: TRBJ1-5
D gene: TRBD1
V gene: TRBV27
clone size: .

CDR3 DNA: TGTGCCAGCAGAAACCGCGATTTGGAGCAGTACTTC
CDR3 protein: CASRNRDLEQYF
J gene: TRBJ2-7
D gene: .
V gene: TRBV6-6
clone size: .

CDR3 DNA: TGTGCCAGCTCACCAACGCGGGTGAGCACAGATACGCAGTATTTT
CDR3 protein: CASSPTRVSTDTQYF
J gene: TRBJ2-3
D gene: .
V gene: TRBV18
clone size: .

CDR3 DNA: TGCGCCAGCAGCCCCCGGGCAGAGCTCACCGGGGAGCTGTTTTTT
CDR3 protein: CASSPRAELTGELFF
J gene: TRBJ2-2
D gene: .
V gene: TRBV5-1
clone size: few

CDR3 DNA: TGCGCCAGCAGCTTGTCGACAGGGGGTCCCGCAGATACGCAGTATTTT
CDR3 protein: CASSLSTGGPADTQYF
J gene: TRBJ2-3
D gene: TRBD1
V gene: TRBV5-1
clone size: .

CDR3 DNA: TGCGCCAGCAGTGAGTCGATGGTCGGGTCCGAGCAGTACTTC
CDR3 protein: CASSESMVGSEQYF
J gene: TRBJ2-7
D gene: .
V gene: TRBV10-2
clone size: .

CDR3 DNA: TGTGCCAGCAGCTTAGACGGGACCACTGAAGCTTTCTTT
CDR3 protein: CASSLDGTTEAFF
J gene: TRBJ1-1
D gene: .
V gene: TRBV7-3
clone size: .

CDR3 DNA: TGTGCCAGCAGCTTAGATAGGGCTCAGCCCCAGCATTTT
CDR3 protein: CASSLDRAQPQHF
J gene: TRBJ1-5
D gene: .
V gene: TRBV7-2
clone size: .

CDR3 DNA: TGTGCCAGCAGCCCGGGGGGGACCGAGCAGTACTTC
CDR3 protein: CASSPGGTEQYF
J gene: TRBJ2-7
D gene: TRBD2
V gene: TRBV11-2
clone size: .

CDR3 DNA: TGTGCCAGCAGTTTACGGTCCCCGGGACAGCACTTC
CDR3 protein: CASSLRSPGQHF
J gene: TRBJ1-2
D gene: TRBD1
V gene: TRBV28
clone size: once

CDR3 DNA: TGTGCCAGCAGCCAAGGGGGCGGGACTAAAGGGTTCGGCGAGCAGTACTTC
CDR3 protein: CASSQGGGTKGFGEQYF
J gene: TRBJ2-7
D gene: TRBD2
V gene: TRBV4-2
clone size: .

CDR3 DNA: TGTGCCAGCAGCTACGACAGAGTGGGGGAGCAGTACTTC
CDR3 protein: CASSYDRVGEQYF
J gene: TRBJ2-7
D gene: .
V gene: TRBV5-4
clone size: .

CDR3 DNA: TGTGCCAGCAGCCAGGCTATCAAACAAAAAGAGACCCAGTACTTC
CDR3 protein: CASSQAIKQKETQYF
J gene: TRBJ2-5
D gene: .
V gene: TRBV28
clone size: few

CDR3 DNA: TGTGCCAGCCAGAATGTGCGGGTTGAGCAGTTCTTC
CDR3 protein: CASQNVRVEQFF
J gene: TRBJ2-1
D gene: .
V gene: TRBV18
clone size: few

CDR3 DNA: TGTGCCAGCTCACCTACGACGACCGGAGGCGCTGAAGCTTTCTTT
CDR3 protein: CASSPTTTGGAEAFF
J gene: TRBJ1-1
D gene: .
V gene: TRBV18
clone size: .

CDR3 DNA: TGCGCCAGCAGCGGGGGACAGACCAGCTCTGGAAACACCATATATTTT
CDR3 protein: CASSGGQTSSGNTIYF
J gene: TRBJ1-3
D gene: TRBD1
V gene: TRBV5-1
clone size: .

CDR3 DNA: TGCGCCAGCAGTGAGAGGCGGCCCCCGGCCTCCTACGAGCAGTACTTC
CDR3 protein: CASSERRPPASYEQYF
J gene: TRBJ2-7
D gene: .
V gene: TRBV10-1
clone size: many

CDR3 DNA: TGTGCCAGCAGTGAATCGGGGTTGGCAAGCTACACAGATACGCAGTATTTT
CDR3 protein: CASSESGLASYTDTQYF
J gene: TRBJ2-3
D gene: .
V gene: TRBV6-1
clone size: .

CDR3 DNA: TGTGCCAGCAGCCCCGGGACTAGCGGACAGTTTCCGGAGACCCAGTACTTC
CDR3 protein: CASSPGTSGQFPETQYF
J gene: TRBJ2-5
D gene: TRBD2
V gene: TRBV5-4
clone size: .

CDR3 DNA: TGTGCTAGCAGCGCGGACAGGGGGCAAGAGACCCAGTACTTC
CDR3 protein: CASSADRGQETQYF
J gene: TRBJ2-5
D gene: TRBD1
V gene: TRBV7-7
clone size: .

CDR3 DNA: TGTGCCAGCAGTTACGGACAGGTAGCTAACTATGGCTACACCTTC
CDR3 protein: CASSYGQVANYGYTF
J gene: TRBJ1-2
D gene: TRBD1
V gene: TRBV6-6
clone size: .

CDR3 DNA: TGTGCCAGCAGTGAAGACGGGGGATTTGGATCGGAGACCCAGTACTTC
CDR3 protein: CASSEDGGFGSETQYF
J gene: TRBJ2-5
D gene: .
V gene: TRBV6-1
clone size: .

CDR3 DNA: TGTGCCAGCACCTCCGGCCGTAACACCGGGGAGCTGTTTTTT
CDR3 protein: CASTSGRNTGELFF
J gene: TRBJ2-2
D gene: .
V gene: TRBV27
clone size: .

CDR3 DNA: TGTGCCAGTAGGTTACAGGAGAACACTGAAGCTTTCTTT
CDR3 protein: CASRLQENTEAFF
J gene: TRBJ1-1
D gene: .
V gene: TRBV19
clone size: .

CDR3 DNA: TGTGCCAGCAGCTCCCCGGACAGGGCTGAAGCTTTCTTT
CDR3 protein: CASSSPDRAEAFF
J gene: TRBJ1-1
D gene: TRBD1
V gene: TRBV6-5
clone size: many

CDR3 DNA: TGTGCCAGCAGCTTGGCCTTGCTTACCCCCGTTGGGGGTGAGCAGTTCTTC
CDR3 protein: CASSLALLTPVGGEQFF
J gene: TRBJ2-1
D gene: .
V gene: TRBV5-5
clone size: .

CDR3 DNA: TGTGCCAGCAGCTCCTCTGCCAGGGCTGGAAACACCATATATTTT
CDR3 protein: CASSSSARAGNTIYF
J gene: TRBJ1-3
D gene: .
V gene: TRBV7-2
clone size: few

CDR3 DNA: TGCGCCAGCAGCCCCGGGTCTAACACCGGGGAGCTGTTTTTT
CDR3 protein: CASSPGSNTGELFF
J gene: TRBJ2-2
D gene: .
V gene: TRBV5-1
clone size: .

CDR3 DNA: TGTGCCAGCGCCAGGACAGGGGTCTCCTACGAGCAGTACTTC
CDR3 protein: CASARTGVSYEQYF
J gene: TRBJ2-7
D gene: TRBD1
V gene: TRBV5-6
clone size: .

CDR3 DNA: TGTGCCAGCAGTTACCACGGGCGCACTGAAGCTTTCTTT
CDR3 protein: CASSYHGRTEAFF
J gene: TRBJ1-1
D gene: .
V gene: TRBV6-6
clone size: .

CDR3 DNA: TGCGCCAGCAGCTTCCTCGGGGCGGGAGGGCAAGATACGCAGTATTTT
CDR3 protein: CASSFLGAGGQDTQYF
J gene: TRBJ2-3
D gene: TRBD2
V gene: TRBV5-1
clone size: .

CDR3 DNA: TGTGCCAGCAGCCTAACGGGTAGCATGAACACTGAAGCTTTCTTT
CDR3 protein: CASSLTGSMNTEAFF
J gene: TRBJ1-1
D gene: .
V gene: TRBV11-2
clone size: .

CDR3 DNA: TGTGCCAGCAGCTTAACCCCAGGGGACACTGAAGCTTTCTTT
CDR3 protein: CASSLTPGDTEAFF
J gene: TRBJ1-1
D gene: .
V gene: TRBV7-9
clone size: .

CDR3 DNA: TGTGCCAGCAGCGTAGCCGGGGAATCCTACAATGAGCAGTTCTTC
CDR3 protein: CASSVAGESYNEQFF
J gene: TRBJ2-1
D gene: .
V gene: TRBV9
clone size: .

CDR3 DNA: TGTGCCAGCAGCTTGCCGGGACTCCCAGGCACCGGGGAGCTGTTTTTT
CDR3 protein: CASSLPGLPGTGELFF
J gene: TRBJ2-2
D gene: .
V gene: TRBV5-4
clone size: .